Listed below are T cell receptor beta chains from one sample, sequenced in a study of identical twins. TCRdb passed the 5' RACE reads through MiXCR, listing each CDR3 protein once. Here the sample spans nearly 900,000 distinct CDR3 sequences, 9% to 15% being singletons. The same data also went into a second study, on yellow fever vaccine responses in identical twins.

The sample was PBMCs. The receptors were gathered from a woman aged 18-30 years in good health. Each CDR3 is given with its conserved first and last residue. D genes are given only for firm matches. Size tells how often a clone was seen (once, few, many) or the class of an expanded clone, and some rows leave it out.

j_gene	d_gene	v_gene	len	abundance	CDR3aa	CDR3nt
TRBJ2-6	.	TRBV27	16	many	CASSLGHLSGANVLTF	TGTGCCAGCAGTTTGGGACACCTCTCTGGGGCCAACGTCCTGACTTTC
TRBJ1-6	.	TRBV5-6	16	many	CASSLDLGSWRSPLHF	TGTGCCAGCAGCTTGGATTTGGGGTCATGGCGCTCACCCCTCCACTTT
TRBJ2-3	TRBD1	TRBV7-8	15	.	CASRRTGASTDTQYF	TGTGCCAGCAGACGGACAGGGGCTAGCACAGATACGCAGTATTTT
TRBJ2-5	TRBD1	TRBV18	14	few	CASSPHRGQETQYF	TGTGCCAGCTCACCACACAGGGGGCAAGAGACCCAGTACTTC
TRBJ2-7	TRBD2	TRBV20-1	15	.	CCATSREGVSYEQYF	TGCTGTGCTACCTCGCGGGAGGGCGTATCCTACGAGCAGTACTTC
TRBJ2-2	.	TRBV27	14	few	CASSLGVRTGELFF	TGTGCCAGCAGCCTAGGGGTCCGCACCGGGGAGCTGTTTTTT
TRBJ2-1	.	TRBV12-3/TRBV12-4	13	few	CASSLMAGLTRFF	TGTGCCAGCAGTTTAATGGCGGGCCTTACCAGATTCTTC
TRBJ2-5	TRBD2	TRBV9	17	few	CASSVGGGLAGSETQYF	TGTGCCAGCAGCGTAGGGGGGGGACTAGCGGGATCAGAGACCCAGTACTTC
TRBJ2-1	.	TRBV12-3/TRBV12-4	16	.	CASSLVVGISYNEQFF	TGTGCCAGCAGTTTAGTGGTGGGGATAAGCTACAATGAGCAGTTCTTC
TRBJ1-1	.	TRBV5-1	15	many	CASSLTGQISFEAFF	TGCGCCAGCAGCTTGACAGGACAGATCAGCTTCGAAGCTTTCTTT
TRBJ1-5	.	TRBV24-1	16	.	CATSDSRSAANQPQHF	TGTGCCACCAGTGACTCCAGGAGCGCAGCGAATCAGCCCCAGCATTTT
TRBJ2-5	TRBD1	TRBV6-1	15	few	CASRPWDRGRETQYF	TGTGCCAGCCGACCCTGGGACAGGGGGCGAGAGACCCAGTACTTC
TRBJ2-1	TRBD2	TRBV5-1	17	many	CASSLAVSGGPYNEQFF	TGCGCCAGCAGCTTGGCCGTAAGCGGGGGGCCGTACAATGAGCAGTTCTTC
TRBJ2-5	.	TRBV3-1	15	few	CASSQVYRVGETQYF	TGTGCCAGCAGCCAAGTTTACAGGGTGGGAGAGACCCAGTACTTC
TRBJ1-4	.	TRBV7-9	14	.	CASTGPSFNEKLFF	TGTGCCAGCACCGGGCCAAGCTTCAATGAAAAACTGTTTTTT
TRBJ1-3	TRBD1	TRBV6-2/TRBV6-3	18	.	CASSLAGLDRSSGNTIYF	TGTGCCAGCAGTCTCGCCGGCCTGGACAGGAGCTCTGGAAACACCATATATTTT
TRBJ2-1	TRBD2	TRBV10-1	18	few	CASSDGTSGESSYNEQFF	TGCGCCAGCAGTGATGGGACTAGCGGGGAGAGCTCCTACAATGAGCAGTTCTTC
TRBJ2-7	TRBD1	TRBV5-1	14	.	CASSWGQGGYEQYF	TGCGCCAGCAGCTGGGGACAGGGAGGATACGAGCAGTACTTC
TRBJ1-5	TRBD1	TRBV24-1	16	many	CATSDWTGTGNQPQHF	TGTGCCACCAGTGATTGGACCGGGACAGGGAATCAGCCCCAGCATTTT
TRBJ2-1	.	TRBV24-1	14	many	CATSETGTINEQFF	TGTGCCACCAGTGAAACCGGGACCATCAATGAGCAGTTCTTC
TRBJ1-1	TRBD1	TRBV5-6	16	few	CASSFRTGARNTEAFF	TGTGCCAGCAGCTTTCGGACAGGGGCCAGGAACACTGAAGCTTTCTTT
TRBJ2-1	TRBD1	TRBV5-6	15	.	CASSPRDRAWNEQFF	TGTGCCAGCAGCCCCCGGGACAGGGCGTGGAATGAGCAGTTCTTC
TRBJ2-3	.	TRBV7-9	15	few	CASSSLRGSTDTQYF	TGTGCCAGCAGCTCCTTGCGGGGAAGCACAGATACGCAGTATTTT
TRBJ2-7	TRBD2	TRBV20-1	15	.	CSATPTSAYSYEQYF	TGCAGTGCTACCCCGACTAGCGCCTATTCCTACGAGCAGTACTTC
TRBJ2-1	TRBD2	TRBV19	16	few	CASSIEGLAGANEQFF	TGTGCCAGTAGTATTGAGGGACTAGCGGGAGCAAATGAGCAGTTCTTC
TRBJ2-1	TRBD2	TRBV3-1	15	many	CASSQGLAGYNEQFF	TGTGCCAGCAGCCAAGGACTAGCCGGGTACAATGAGCAGTTCTTC
TRBJ2-1	.	TRBV12-3/TRBV12-4	18	few	CASIESRVGGNLRNEQFF	TGTGCCAGCATCGAATCGAGAGTTGGGGGGAATCTGCGGAATGAGCAGTTCTTC
TRBJ2-3	.	TRBV29-1	13	many	CSAARLLTDTQYF	TGCAGCGCCGCTCGATTACTCACAGATACGCAGTATTTT
TRBJ2-3	.	TRBV12-3/TRBV12-4	16	.	CASSRGSWTDTDTQYF	TGTGCCAGCAGCAGAGGCTCCTGGACGGACACAGATACGCAGTATTTT
TRBJ2-1	TRBD2	TRBV5-1	16	few	CASSLLASGGGDEQFF	TGCGCCAGCAGCTTGTTGGCTAGCGGGGGAGGAGATGAGCAGTTCTTC
TRBJ2-2	.	TRBV11-2	12	.	CASSTNSGELFF	TGTGCCAGCAGCACCAATTCCGGGGAGCTGTTTTTT
TRBJ2-2	TRBD1	TRBV6-5	17	few	CASSYGVQGETTGELFF	TGTGCCAGCAGTTACGGGGTACAGGGGGAAACCACCGGGGAGCTGTTTTTT
TRBJ2-3	TRBD2	TRBV7-8	16	.	CASSSGSGGGTDTQYF	TGTGCCAGCAGCTCGGGGAGCGGGGGGGGGACAGATACGCAGTATTTT
TRBJ2-5	TRBD2	TRBV24-1	14	.	CATGGTSGRETQYF	TGTGCCACCGGCGGGACTAGCGGGAGGGAGACCCAGTACTTC
TRBJ2-1	TRBD2	TRBV4-2	16	few	CASSHPLAGGVNEQFF	TGTGCCAGCAGCCATCCGCTAGCGGGGGGCGTCAATGAGCAGTTCTTC
TRBJ2-3	TRBD2	TRBV2	15	few	CASSKNSGSSDTQYF	TGTGCCAGCAGTAAGAATAGCGGGAGTTCAGATACGCAGTATTTT
TRBJ2-3	TRBD1	TRBV5-1	18	.	CASSLGTGAYPGADTQYF	TGCGCCAGCAGCTTGGGAACAGGGGCCTACCCCGGCGCAGATACGCAGTATTTT
TRBJ2-3	TRBD2	TRBV7-3	16	.	CASSFGGGLAVDTQYF	TGTGCCAGCAGCTTCGGGGGGGGACTAGCAGTAGATACGCAGTATTTT
TRBJ2-2	TRBD1	TRBV5-6	14	.	CASRTGGVTGELFF	TGTGCCAGCAGGACAGGGGGCGTCACCGGGGAGCTGTTTTTT
TRBJ1-4	TRBD1	TRBV11-1	19	.	CASSITKDRVQPTNEKLFF	TGTGCCAGCAGCATCACGAAGGACAGGGTTCAACCAACTAATGAAAAACTGTTTTTT